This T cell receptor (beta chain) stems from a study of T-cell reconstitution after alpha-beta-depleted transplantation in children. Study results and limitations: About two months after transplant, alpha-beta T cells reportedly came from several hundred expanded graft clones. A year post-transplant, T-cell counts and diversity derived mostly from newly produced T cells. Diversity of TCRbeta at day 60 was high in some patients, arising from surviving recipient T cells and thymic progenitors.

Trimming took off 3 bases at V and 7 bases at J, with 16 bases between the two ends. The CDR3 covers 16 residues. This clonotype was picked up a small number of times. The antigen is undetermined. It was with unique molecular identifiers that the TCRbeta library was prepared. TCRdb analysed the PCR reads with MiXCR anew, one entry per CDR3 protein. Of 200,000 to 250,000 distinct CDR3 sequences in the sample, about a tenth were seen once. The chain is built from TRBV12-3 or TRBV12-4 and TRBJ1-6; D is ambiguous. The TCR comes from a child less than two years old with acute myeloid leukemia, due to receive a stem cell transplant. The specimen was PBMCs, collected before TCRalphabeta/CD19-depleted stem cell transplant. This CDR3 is CASSFGKVELNSPLHF. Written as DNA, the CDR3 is TGTGCCAGCAGTTTTGGAAAGGTCGAACTAAATTCACCCCTCCACTTT.